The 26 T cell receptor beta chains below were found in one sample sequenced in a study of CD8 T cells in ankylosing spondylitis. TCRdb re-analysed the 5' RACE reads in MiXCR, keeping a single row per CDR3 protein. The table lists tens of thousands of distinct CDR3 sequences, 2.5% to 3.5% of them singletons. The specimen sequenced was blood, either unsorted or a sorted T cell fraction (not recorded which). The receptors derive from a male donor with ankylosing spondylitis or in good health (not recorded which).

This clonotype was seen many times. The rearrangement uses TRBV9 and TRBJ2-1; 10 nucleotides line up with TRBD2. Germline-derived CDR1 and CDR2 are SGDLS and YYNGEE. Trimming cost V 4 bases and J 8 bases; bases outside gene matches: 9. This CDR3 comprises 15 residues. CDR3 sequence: CASSRSGGAFDEQFF. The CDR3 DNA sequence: TGTGCCAGCAGCAGAAGCGGGGGGGCCTTCGATGAGCAGTTCTTC.

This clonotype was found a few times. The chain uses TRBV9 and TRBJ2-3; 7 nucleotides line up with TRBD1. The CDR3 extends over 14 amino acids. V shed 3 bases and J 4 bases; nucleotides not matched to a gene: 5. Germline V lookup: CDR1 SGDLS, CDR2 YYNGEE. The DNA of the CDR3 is TGTGCCAGCAGCGGAACCACAGGGGCAGATACGCAGTATTTT. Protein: CASSGTTGADTQYF.

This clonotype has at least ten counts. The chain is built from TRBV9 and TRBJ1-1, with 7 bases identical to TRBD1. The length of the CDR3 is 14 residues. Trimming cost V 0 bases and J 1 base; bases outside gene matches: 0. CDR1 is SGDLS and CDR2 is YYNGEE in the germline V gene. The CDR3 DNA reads TGTGCCAGCAGCGTAGGGGACAGGAACACTGAAGCTTTCTTT. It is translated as CASSVGDRNTEAFF.

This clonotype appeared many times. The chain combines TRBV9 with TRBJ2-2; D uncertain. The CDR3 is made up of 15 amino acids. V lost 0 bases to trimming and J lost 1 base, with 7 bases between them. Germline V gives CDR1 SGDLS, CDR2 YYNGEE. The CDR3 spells CASSVAVQNTGELFF. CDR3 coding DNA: TGTGCCAGCAGCGTAGCGGTCCAGAACACCGGGGAGCTGTTTTTT.

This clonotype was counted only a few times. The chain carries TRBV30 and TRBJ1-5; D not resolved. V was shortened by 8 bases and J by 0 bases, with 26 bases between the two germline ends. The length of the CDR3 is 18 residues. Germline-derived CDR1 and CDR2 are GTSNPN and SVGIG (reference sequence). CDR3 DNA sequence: TGTGCCGGGAACGTCGGTTCGGGTTTGGGGTATAGCAATCAGCCCCAGCATTTT. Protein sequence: CAGNVGSGLGYSNQPQHF.

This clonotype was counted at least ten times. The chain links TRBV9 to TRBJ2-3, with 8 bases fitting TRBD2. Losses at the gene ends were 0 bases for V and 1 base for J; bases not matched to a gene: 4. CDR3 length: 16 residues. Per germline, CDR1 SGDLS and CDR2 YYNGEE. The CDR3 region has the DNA TGTGCCAGCAGCGTAGTAGCGACTAGCGGCACAGATACGCAGTATTTT. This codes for CASSVVATSGTDTQYF.

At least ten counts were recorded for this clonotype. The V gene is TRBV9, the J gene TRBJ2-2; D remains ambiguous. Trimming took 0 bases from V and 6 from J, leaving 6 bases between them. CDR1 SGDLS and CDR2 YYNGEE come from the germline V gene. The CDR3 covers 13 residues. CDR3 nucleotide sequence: TGTGCCAGCAGCGTAGCGGTGGCCGGGGAGCTGTTTTTT. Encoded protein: CASSVAVAGELFF.

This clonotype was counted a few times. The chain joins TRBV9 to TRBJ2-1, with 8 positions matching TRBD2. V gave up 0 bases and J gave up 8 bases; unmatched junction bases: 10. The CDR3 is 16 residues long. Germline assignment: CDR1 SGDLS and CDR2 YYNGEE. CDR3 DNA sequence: TGTGCCAGCAGCGTAGGTGTGCGGGAGGATTTAGATGAGCAGTTCTTC. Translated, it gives CASSVGVREDLDEQFF.

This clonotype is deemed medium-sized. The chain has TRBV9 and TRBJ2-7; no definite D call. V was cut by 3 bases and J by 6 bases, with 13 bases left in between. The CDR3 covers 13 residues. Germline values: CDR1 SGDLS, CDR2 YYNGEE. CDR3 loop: CASSASPHSEQYV. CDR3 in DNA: TGTGCCAGCAGCGCCTCCCCCCACTCCGAGCAGTACGTC.

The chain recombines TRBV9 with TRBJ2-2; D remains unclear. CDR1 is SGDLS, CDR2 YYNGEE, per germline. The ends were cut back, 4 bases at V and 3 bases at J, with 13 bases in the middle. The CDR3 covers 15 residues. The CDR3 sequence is CASSPSQRHTGELFF. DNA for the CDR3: TGTGCCAGCAGCCCGAGTCAACGCCACACCGGGGAGCTGTTTTTT.

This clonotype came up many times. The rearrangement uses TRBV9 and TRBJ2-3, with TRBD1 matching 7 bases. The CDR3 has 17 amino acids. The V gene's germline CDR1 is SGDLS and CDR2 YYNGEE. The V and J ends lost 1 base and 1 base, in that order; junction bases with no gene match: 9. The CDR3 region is CASSVSATGSGTDTQYF. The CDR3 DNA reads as TGTGCCAGCAGCGTATCAGCGACAGGGTCTGGCACAGATACGCAGTATTTT.

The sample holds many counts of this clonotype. The CDR3 DNA reads TGTGCCAGCAGCGTAGGCCCTTCAAAGGATGAGCAGTTCTTC. Its translation: CASSVGPSKDEQFF. The V and J genes are TRBV9 and TRBJ2-1, with no clear D. The germline V gene encodes CDR1 SGDLS and CDR2 YYNGEE. With 0 bases removed from V and 8 bases from J, the gap between germline ends came to 12 bases. This CDR3 is 14 amino acids long.

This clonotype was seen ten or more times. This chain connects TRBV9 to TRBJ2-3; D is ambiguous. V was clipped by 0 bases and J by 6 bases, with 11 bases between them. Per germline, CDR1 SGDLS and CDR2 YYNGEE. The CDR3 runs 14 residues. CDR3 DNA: TGTGCCAGCAGCGTAGGAGTGCTCAAGGATACGCAGTATTTT. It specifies CASSVGVLKDTQYF.

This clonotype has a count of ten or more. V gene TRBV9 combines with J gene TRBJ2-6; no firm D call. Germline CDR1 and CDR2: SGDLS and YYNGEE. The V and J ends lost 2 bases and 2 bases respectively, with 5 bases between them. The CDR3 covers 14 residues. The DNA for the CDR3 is TGTGCCAGCAGCGTCCCAGCTGGGGCCAACGTCCTGACTTTC. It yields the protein CASSVPAGANVLTF. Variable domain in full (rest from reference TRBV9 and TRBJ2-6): DSGVTQTPKHLITATGQRVTLRCSPRSGDLSVYWYQQSLDQGLQFLIQYYNGEERAKGNILERFSAQQFPDLHSELNLSSLELGDSALYFCASSVPAGANVLTFGAGSRLTVL.

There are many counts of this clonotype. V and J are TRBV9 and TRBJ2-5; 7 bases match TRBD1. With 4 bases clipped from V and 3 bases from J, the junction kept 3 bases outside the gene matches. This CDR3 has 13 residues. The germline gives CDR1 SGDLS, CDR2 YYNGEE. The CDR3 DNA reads TGTGCCAGCAGCATAGGGGGCGAAGAGACCCAGTACTTC. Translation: CASSIGGEETQYF.

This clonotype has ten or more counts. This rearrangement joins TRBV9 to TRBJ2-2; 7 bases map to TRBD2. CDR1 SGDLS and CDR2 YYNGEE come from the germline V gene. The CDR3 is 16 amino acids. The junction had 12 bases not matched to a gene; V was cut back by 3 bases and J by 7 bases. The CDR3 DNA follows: TGTGCCAGCAGCGCTTCAGCGGGGCTGGAGGGCGGGGAGCTGTTTTTT. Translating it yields CASSASAGLEGGELFF.

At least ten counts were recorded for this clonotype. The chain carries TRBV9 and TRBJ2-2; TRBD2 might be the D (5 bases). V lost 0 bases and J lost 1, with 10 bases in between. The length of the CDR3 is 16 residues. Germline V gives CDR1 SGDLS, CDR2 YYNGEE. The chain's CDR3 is CASSVDRAENTGELFF. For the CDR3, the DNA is TGTGCCAGCAGCGTAGATAGAGCGGAGAACACCGGGGAGCTGTTTTTT.

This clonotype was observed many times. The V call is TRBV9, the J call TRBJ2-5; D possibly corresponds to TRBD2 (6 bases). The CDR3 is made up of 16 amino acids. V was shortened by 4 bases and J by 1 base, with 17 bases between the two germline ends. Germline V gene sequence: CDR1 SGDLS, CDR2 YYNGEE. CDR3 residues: CASSPRDSPLQETQYF. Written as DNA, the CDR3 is TGTGCCAGCAGCCCCCGGGACTCACCACTCCAAGAGACCCAGTACTTC.

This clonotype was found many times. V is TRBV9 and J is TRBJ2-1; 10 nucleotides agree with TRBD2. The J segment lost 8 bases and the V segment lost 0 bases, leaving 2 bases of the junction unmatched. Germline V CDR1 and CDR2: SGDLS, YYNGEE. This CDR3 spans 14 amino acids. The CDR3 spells CASSVASGSYEQFF. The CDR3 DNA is TGTGCCAGCAGCGTAGCTAGCGGGAGTTATGAGCAGTTCTTC.

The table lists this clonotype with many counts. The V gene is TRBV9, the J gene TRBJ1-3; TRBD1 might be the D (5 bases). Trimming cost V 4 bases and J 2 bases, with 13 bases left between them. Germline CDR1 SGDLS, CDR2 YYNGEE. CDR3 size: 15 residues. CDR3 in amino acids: CASSSGTDPGNTIYF. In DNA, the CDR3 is TGTGCCAGCAGCTCCGGGACGGACCCTGGAAACACCATATATTTT.

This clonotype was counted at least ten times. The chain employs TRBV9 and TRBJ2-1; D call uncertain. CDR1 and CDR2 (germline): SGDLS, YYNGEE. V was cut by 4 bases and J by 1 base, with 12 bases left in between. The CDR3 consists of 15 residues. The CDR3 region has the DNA TGTGCCAGCAGCACCCGATTCGATTCCTACAATGAGCAGTTCTTC. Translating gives CASSTRFDSYNEQFF.

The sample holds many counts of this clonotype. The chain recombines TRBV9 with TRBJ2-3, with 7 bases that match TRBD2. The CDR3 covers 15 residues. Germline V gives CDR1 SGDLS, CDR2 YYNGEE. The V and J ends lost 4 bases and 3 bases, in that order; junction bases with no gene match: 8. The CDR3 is CASSRYGGRTDTQYF. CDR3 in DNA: TGTGCCAGCAGCCGGTACGGGGGGAGGACAGATACGCAGTATTTT.

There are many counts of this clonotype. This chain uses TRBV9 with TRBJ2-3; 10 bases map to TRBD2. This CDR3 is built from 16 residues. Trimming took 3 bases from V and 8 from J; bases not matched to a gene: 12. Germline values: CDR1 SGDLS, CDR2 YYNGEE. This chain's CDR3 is CASSAAGTSEGSTQYF. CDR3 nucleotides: TGTGCCAGCAGCGCCGCCGGGACTAGCGAGGGGTCTACGCAGTATTTT.

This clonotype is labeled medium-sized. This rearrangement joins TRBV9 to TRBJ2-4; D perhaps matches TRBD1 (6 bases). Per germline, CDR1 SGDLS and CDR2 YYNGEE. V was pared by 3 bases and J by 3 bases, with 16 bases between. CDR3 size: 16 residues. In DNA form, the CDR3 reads TGTGCCAGCAGCGCAGGGCTTACAGGGAACAAAAACATTCAGTACTTC. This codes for CASSAGLTGNKNIQYF.

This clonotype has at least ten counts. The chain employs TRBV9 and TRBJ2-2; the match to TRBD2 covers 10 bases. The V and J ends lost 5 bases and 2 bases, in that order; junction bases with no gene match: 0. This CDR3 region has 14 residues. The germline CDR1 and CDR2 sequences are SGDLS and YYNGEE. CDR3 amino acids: CASRLAGNTGELFF. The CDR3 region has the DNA TGTGCCAGCAGACTAGCGGGAAACACCGGGGAGCTGTTTTTT.

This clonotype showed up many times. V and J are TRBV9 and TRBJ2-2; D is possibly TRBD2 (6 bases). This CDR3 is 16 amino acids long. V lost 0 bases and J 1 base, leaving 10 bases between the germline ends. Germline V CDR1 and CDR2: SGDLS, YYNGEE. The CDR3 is CASSVGPSENTGELFF. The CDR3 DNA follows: TGTGCCAGCAGCGTAGGCCCTAGCGAGAACACCGGGGAGCTGTTTTTT.